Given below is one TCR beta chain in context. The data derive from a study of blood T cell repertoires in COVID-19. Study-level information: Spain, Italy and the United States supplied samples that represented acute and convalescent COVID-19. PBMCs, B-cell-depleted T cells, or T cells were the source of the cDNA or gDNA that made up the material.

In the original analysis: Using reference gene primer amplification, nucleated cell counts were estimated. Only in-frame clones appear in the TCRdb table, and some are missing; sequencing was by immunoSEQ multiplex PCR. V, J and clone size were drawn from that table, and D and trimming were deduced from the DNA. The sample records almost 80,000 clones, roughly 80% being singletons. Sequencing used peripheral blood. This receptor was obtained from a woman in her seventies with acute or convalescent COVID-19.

This chain's CDR3 is CASSSAIAGWGEQYF. The DNA of the CDR3 is TGTGCCAGCAGTTCCGCAATAGCGGGATGGGGCGAGCAGTACTTC. This chain connects TRBV6-5 to TRBJ2-7, with 8 bases lining up with TRBD2. This CDR3 is 15 amino acids long. Germline values: CDR1 MNHEY, CDR2 SVGAGI. The V segment lost 4 bases and the J segment 6 bases; nucleotides outside the gene matches: 11.